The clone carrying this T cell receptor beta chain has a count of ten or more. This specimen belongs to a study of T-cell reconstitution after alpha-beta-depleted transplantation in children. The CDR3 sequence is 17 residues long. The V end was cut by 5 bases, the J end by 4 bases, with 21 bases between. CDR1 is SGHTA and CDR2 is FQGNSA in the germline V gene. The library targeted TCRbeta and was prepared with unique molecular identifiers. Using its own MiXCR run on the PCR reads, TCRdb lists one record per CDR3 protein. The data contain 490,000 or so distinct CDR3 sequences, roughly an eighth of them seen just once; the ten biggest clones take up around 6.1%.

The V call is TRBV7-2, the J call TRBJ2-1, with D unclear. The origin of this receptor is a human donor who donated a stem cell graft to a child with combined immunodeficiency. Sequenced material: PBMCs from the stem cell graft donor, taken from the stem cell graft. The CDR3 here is CASSGPPGSPIYNEQFF. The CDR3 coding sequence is TGTGCCAGCAGCGGCCCCCCCGGGTCCCCAATATACAATGAGCAGTTCTTC.